A single sample is the source of the 14 T cell receptor beta chains below, sequenced in a study of early T cells in non-severe SARS-CoV-2 infection. Via MiXCR, TCRdb re-called the 5' RACE reads, giving one row per CDR3 protein. Of 86,000 or so distinct CDR3 sequences listed, over 5% are singletons. Source material: whole blood. These receptor sequences come from an adult who was a healthcare worker with PCR-confirmed SARS-CoV-2 infection or an uninfected control (not recorded which).

This clonotype was observed many times. This chain joins TRBV20-1 and TRBJ2-1; TRBD2 agrees at 7 bases. J was trimmed by 5 bases and V by 5 bases; bases with no gene match: 9. The CDR3 consists of 14 residues. CDR1 is DFQATT, CDR2 SNEGSKA, per germline (reference sequence). CDR3 DNA: TGCAGTGCTCCCCGGGACTACAATAACAATGAGCAGTTCTTC. This sequence encodes CSAPRDYNNNEQFF.

This clonotype was detected many times. CDR3 amino acids: CASSLPQAGRGNTIYF. In DNA form, the CDR3 reads TGTGCCAGCAGCTTACCCCAAGCAGGGCGTGGAAACACCATATATTTT. V is TRBV11-2 and J is TRBJ1-3, with a possible D match to TRBD1 (5 bases). The CDR3 consists of 16 residues. The V and J ends lost 2 bases and 3 bases respectively, with 14 bases between them. Germline V gives CDR1 SGHAT, CDR2 FQNNGV. The whole variable domain, remainder taken from reference TRBV11-2 and TRBJ1-3, is EAGVAQSPRYKIIEKRQSVAFWCNPISGHATLYWYQQILGQGPKLLIQFQNNGVVDDSQLPKDRFSAERLKGVDSTLKIQPAKLEDSAVYLCASSLPQAGRGNTIYFGEGSWLTVV.

This clonotype was seen a handful of times. The chain couples TRBV20-1 to TRBJ2-3; possible D gene TRBD1, 6 bases. Looked up from germline, CDR1 is DFQATT and CDR2 is SNEGSKA (reference sequence). The CDR3 loop spans 13 amino acids. Trimming shortened V by 3 bases and J by 4 bases, and 11 bases separated the two germline ends. Here the CDR3 reads CSASRAGADTQYF. The CDR3 DNA reads as TGCAGTGCTAGCAGGGCAGGGGCAGATACGCAGTATTTT.

The rearrangement joins TRBV4-2 to TRBJ2-7; 9 bases map to TRBD2. The CDR3 contains 15 residues. Germline lookup yields CDR1 LGHNA and CDR2 YNFKEQ. J lost 6 bases, V lost 0 bases, and 6 bases had no gene match. The CDR3 reads CASSQEVAGATEQYF. The CDR3 DNA reads as TGTGCCAGCAGCCAAGAAGTAGCGGGAGCCACCGAGCAGTACTTC.

This clonotype was found a few times. CDR3 loop: CASSYSTGPYEQYF. The CDR3 DNA follows: TGTGCCAGCAGTTACAGCACAGGGCCCTACGAGCAGTACTTC. This chain connects TRBV6-6 to TRBJ2-7; the D gene is possibly TRBD1 (6 bases). The germline V gene encodes CDR1 MNHNY and CDR2 SVGAGI (reference sequence). Trimming removed 2 bases at V and 2 bases at J, with 10 bases between. This CDR3 is built from 14 residues.

The rearrangement uses TRBV28 and TRBJ1-1, with 7 bases lining up with TRBD1. Losses at the gene ends were 10 bases for V and 4 bases for J; bases not matched to a gene: 9. CDR1 and CDR2 (germline): MDHEN, SYDVKM. The CDR3 is 13 residues long. In DNA form, the CDR3 reads TGTGCCACCTCCCCCGACAGGGTCACTGAAGCTTTCTTT. This encodes CATSPDRVTEAFF.

This clonotype was picked up a small number of times. V gene TRBV25-1 combines with J gene TRBJ2-3; a possible D gene is TRBD2 (5 bases). CDR1 MGHDK and CDR2 SYGVNS come from the germline V gene. Between the trimmed V and J ends, which lost 3 bases and 4 bases, there was a span of 17 bases. This CDR3 is 16 amino acids long. CDR3 sequence reads: CASSEAEAFGSDTQYF. The CDR3 region has the DNA TGTGCCAGCAGTGAGGCGGAGGCTTTCGGATCAGATACGCAGTATTTT.

This clonotype was counted many times. The chain links TRBV20-1 to TRBJ2-3; TRBD2 aligns across 13 bases. The junction had 12 bases not matched to a gene; V was cut back by 6 bases and J by 0 bases. Germline loops: CDR1 DFQATT, CDR2 SNEGSKA (reference sequence). The CDR3 has 18 amino acids. The CDR3 is CSAEPGTSGILSTDTQYF. The CDR3 DNA follows: TGCAGTGCCGAGCCCGGGACTAGCGGGATACTTAGCACAGATACGCAGTATTTT.

The J gene is TRBJ1-1, the V gene TRBV7-2; D is perhaps TRBD1 (6 bases). CDR1 is SGHTA and CDR2 is FQGNSA in the germline V gene. The CDR3 is made up of 16 amino acids. Trimming shortened V by 2 bases and J by 4 bases, and 17 bases separated the two germline ends. Here the CDR3 DNA reads TGTGCCAGCAGCTTATCCGGGATCTTAGGGGGCACTGAAGCTTTCTTT. Amino acid sequence: CASSLSGILGGTEAFF.

This clonotype was picked up a small number of times. The chain carries TRBV3-1 and TRBJ2-5; D is unresolved. V was pared by 5 bases and J by 5 bases, with 15 bases between. Germline CDR1 reads LGHDT; CDR2 reads YNNKEL (reference sequence). The CDR3 contains 14 residues. CDR3 sequence: CASSWSFVGETQYF. The CDR3 bases are TGTGCCAGCAGCTGGAGCTTTGTTGGGGAGACCCAGTACTTC.

This sequence joins TRBV12-3 or TRBV12-4 and TRBJ2-1; D might be TRBD1 (5 bases). The CDR3 has 11 amino acids. V was clipped by 6 bases and J by 9 bases, with 9 bases between them. The CDR3 DNA reads as TGTGCCAGCAGAGGGGTTGGTGAGCAGTTCTTC. This encodes CASRGVGEQFF.

The sample holds many counts of this clonotype. The gene calls are TRBV19 and TRBJ1-5; D is undetermined. The ends were cut back, 4 bases at V and 2 bases at J, with 12 bases in the middle. CDR3 length: 15 residues. Germline CDR1 and CDR2: LNHDA and SQIVND (reference sequence). The CDR3 coding sequence is TGTGCCAGTAGTAGAGACACGGGAGGCAATCAGCCCCAGCATTTT. Translated, it gives CASSRDTGGNQPQHF.

V is TRBV29-1 and J is TRBJ2-5, with 12 bases that match TRBD2. The germline CDR1 and CDR2 sequences are SQVTM and ANQGSEA. There are 16 residues in the CDR3. With V trimmed by 4 bases and J by 7 bases, 13 bases remained unmatched. The CDR3 DNA reads TGCAGCGTTGTATCTAGCGGGAGGGGAATTGGAGGGACCCAGTACTTC. Residues: CSVVSSGRGIGGTQYF.

This clonotype was detected ten times or more. This chain uses TRBV7-2 with TRBJ2-1; no firm D call. The CDR3 totals 11 residues. Per germline, CDR1 SGHTA and CDR2 FQGNSA. Trimming took 5 bases from V and 8 from J, leaving 7 bases between them. The CDR3 coding sequence is TGTGCCAGCAGCCCCGGTTATGAGCAGTTCTTC. Protein sequence: CASSPGYEQFF.